A single sample gave rise to the 15 T cell receptor beta chains below, sequenced in a study of blood T cell repertoires in COVID-19. Profiling relied on immunoSEQ multiplex PCR, and the TCRdb table lists in-frame clones only, not all of them. The sample yields 200,000 or so clones, roughly 87% seen once. Material for sequencing was PBMCs or T cells enriched from blood (not recorded which). The receptor set was obtained from a man under 40 who had recovered from COVID-19.

This sequence joins TRBV2 and TRBJ1-3; possible D gene TRBD1, 6 bases. The CDR3 is made up of 14 amino acids. The V end was cut by 5 bases, the J end by 4 bases, with 12 bases between. Germline CDR1 is SNHLY and CDR2 is FYNNEI. The chain's CDR3 is CASSLRGSGNTIYF. CDR3 bases: TGTGCCAGCAGTCTCAGGGGAAGCGGAAACACCATATATTTT.

The sample holds a few counts of this clone. The chain links TRBV3-1 (or the pseudogene TRBV3-2) to TRBJ2-7; 9 bases line up with TRBD2. CDR1 is LGHDT, CDR2 YNNKEL, per germline (reference sequence). CDR3 length equals 14 residues. With 2 bases clipped from V and 6 bases from J, the junction kept 5 bases outside the gene matches. DNA for the CDR3: TGTGCCAGCAGCCAACAGACTAGCGGCCTCGAGCAGTACTTC. Translation gives CASSQQTSGLEQYF.

The chain joins TRBV19 to TRBJ1-2; 9 positions agree with TRBD1. V was clipped by 5 bases and J by 2 bases; unmatched bases: 9. The germline V gene has CDR1 LNHDA and CDR2 SQIVND (reference sequence). This CDR3 has 16 amino acids. The CDR3 here is CASSDLLTGGNYGYTF. For the CDR3, the DNA is TGTGCCAGTAGTGACCTGTTGACAGGGGGGAACTATGGCTACACCTTC.

V and J are TRBV28 and TRBJ1-1; tentative D call: TRBD1 (5 bases). This CDR3 is built from 14 residues. The germline V gene has CDR1 MDHEN and CDR2 SYDVKM. The V and J ends lost 3 bases and 1 base respectively, with 9 bases between them. Written as DNA, the CDR3 is TGTGCCAGCAGTTTGACAGTTTGGAACACTGAAGCTTTCTTT. Translated: CASSLTVWNTEAFF.

The gene calls are TRBV7-2 and TRBJ2-2; D remains unclear. The CDR3 totals 14 residues. Germline lookup yields CDR1 SGHTA and CDR2 FQGNSA. Trimming shortened V by 3 bases and J by 1 base, and 6 bases separated the two germline ends. The CDR3 region has the DNA TGTGCCAGCAGCTTTCGTCGGAACACCGGGGAGCTGTTTTTT. It encodes CASSFRRNTGELFF.

The DNA of the CDR3 is TGTGCCAGCAGCTTACAGGGGATGAATTCACCCCTCCACTTT. Protein product: CASSLQGMNSPLHF. This chain links TRBV11-2 with TRBJ1-6, with D possibly being TRBD1 (6 bases). Germline V lookup: CDR1 SGHAT, CDR2 FQNNGV. The CDR3 sequence is 14 residues long. V was clipped by 2 bases and J by 7 bases, with 9 bases between them.

In nucleotides, the CDR3 is TGCGCCAGCAGCCAAGGACTAGCGGGCTACGAGCAGTACTTC. Protein sequence: CASSQGLAGYEQYF. The V call is TRBV4-1, the J call TRBJ2-7; TRBD2 agrees at 10 bases. The J segment lost 3 bases and the V segment lost 1 base, leaving 0 bases of the junction unmatched. The germline V gene encodes CDR1 MGHRA and CDR2 YSYEKL. There are 14 residues in the CDR3.

The chain is built from TRBV3-1 (or the pseudogene TRBV3-2) and TRBJ2-5; 9 bases are a match to TRBD1. V was clipped by 7 bases and J by 7 bases; unmatched bases: 13. CDR3 length equals 15 residues. Germline loops: CDR1 LGHDT, CDR2 YNNKEL (reference sequence). CDR3 coding DNA: TGTGCCAGCACCCCGGGGACAGGGCCGTTAGGGACCCAGTACTTC. It encodes CASTPGTGPLGTQYF.

The chain joins TRBV25-1 to TRBJ1-6; unclear D gene. V was clipped by 0 bases and J by 3 bases, with 9 bases between them. CDR1 and CDR2 from the germline V gene are MGHDK and SYGVNS. This CDR3 is 16 amino acids long. CDR3 sequence: CASSEYGRGYNSPLHF. The CDR3 DNA sequence: TGTGCCAGCAGTGAATATGGTCGGGGCTATAATTCACCCCTCCACTTT.

This chain connects TRBV19 to TRBJ1-5, with 9 nucleotides matching TRBD1. The germline V gene encodes CDR1 LNHDA and CDR2 SQIVND (reference sequence). This CDR3 is built from 14 residues. V shed 5 bases, J shed 7 bases, and the junction held 6 bases outside the gene matches. This CDR3 is CASSLGTGSQPQHF. In DNA, the CDR3 is TGTGCCAGTAGTCTTGGGACAGGGAGCCAGCCCCAGCATTTT.

The chain uses TRBV6-5 and TRBJ1-3; D gene unclear. V was cut by 6 bases and J by 4 bases, with 16 bases left in between. The germline V gene has CDR1 MNHEY and CDR2 SVGAGI. The CDR3 extends over 15 amino acids. Here the CDR3 DNA reads TGTGCCAGCAGCGGGGATGCGAGTGGGGGAAACACCATATATTTT. Translation gives CASSGDASGGNTIYF.

This clone was counted a few times. V gene TRBV7-9 combines with J gene TRBJ1-3, with a possible D match to TRBD1 (5 bases). V was trimmed by 2 bases and J by 2 bases, leaving 10 bases between them. The CDR3 spans 15 residues. Germline CDR1 is SEHNR and CDR2 is FQNEAQ (reference sequence). The CDR3 nucleotides are TGTGCCAGCAGCTTACAGGGTACGGCTGGAAACACCATATATTTT. Residues: CASSLQGTAGNTIYF.

This rearrangement joins TRBV7-2 to TRBJ2-7; D is undetermined. The ends were cut back, 1 base at V and 2 bases at J, with 15 bases in the middle. The length of the CDR3 is 16 residues. Germline V gene sequence: CDR1 SGHTA, CDR2 FQGNSA. In DNA form, the CDR3 reads TGTGCCAGCAGCTTAGATCGCGGTGGAAGGACCTACGAGCAGTACTTC. It translates to CASSLDRGGRTYEQYF. The full variable domain, rest sourced from reference TRBV7-2 and TRBJ2-7, is GAGVSQSPSNKVTEKGKDVELRCDPISGHTALYWYRQSLGQGLEFLIYFQGNSAPDKSGLPSDRFSAERTGGSVSTLTIQRTQQEDSAVYLCASSLDRGGRTYEQYFGPGTRLTVT.

This clone was picked up one time. J is TRBJ2-3 and V is TRBV9; 11 nucleotides match TRBD1. The CDR3 is 16 amino acids. V dropped 2 bases and J dropped 6; count of bases not matched to a gene: 8. CDR1 is SGDLS, CDR2 YYNGEE, per germline. The CDR3 nucleotides read TGTGCCAGCAGCGTCGGCGGGACAGGGGGTAAGGATACGCAGTATTTT. Translating it yields CASSVGGTGGKDTQYF.

V and J are TRBV27 and TRBJ1-6; unclear D gene. Trimming took 4 bases from V and 0 from J, leaving 4 bases between them. The germline gives CDR1 MNHEY, CDR2 SMNVEV (reference sequence). CDR3 length equals 14 residues. The CDR3 spells CASSSRSYNSPLHF. CDR3 in DNA: TGTGCCAGCAGTTCCCGCTCCTATAATTCACCCCTCCACTTT.